This T cell receptor beta chain is drawn from a study of blood T cell repertoires in COVID-19. Study context: Sites in the United States, Italy and Spain provided acute and convalescent COVID-19 samples.

In the original analysis: From reference gene primer amplification, estimates of nucleated cell counts were derived. The assay was immunoSEQ multiplex PCR, and TCRdb's table has in-frame clones only and misses some. V and J calls and clone size come straight from that table; D and trimming were deduced from the DNA. The table shows some 350,000 clones, with about 83% occurring only once. The TCR was taken from a man aged 30-40 years with active or convalescent COVID-19. What was sequenced was peripheral blood.

The CDR3 DNA reads TGCAGCGGTTTGAGGGCGAACACTGAAGCTTTCTTT. Protein sequence: CSGLRANTEAFF. The V gene is TRBV29-1, the J gene TRBJ1-1, with D uncertain. Germline loops: CDR1 SQVTM, CDR2 ANQGSEA. The ends were cut back, 7 bases at V and 1 base at J, with 10 bases in the middle. The CDR3 length is 12 residues.